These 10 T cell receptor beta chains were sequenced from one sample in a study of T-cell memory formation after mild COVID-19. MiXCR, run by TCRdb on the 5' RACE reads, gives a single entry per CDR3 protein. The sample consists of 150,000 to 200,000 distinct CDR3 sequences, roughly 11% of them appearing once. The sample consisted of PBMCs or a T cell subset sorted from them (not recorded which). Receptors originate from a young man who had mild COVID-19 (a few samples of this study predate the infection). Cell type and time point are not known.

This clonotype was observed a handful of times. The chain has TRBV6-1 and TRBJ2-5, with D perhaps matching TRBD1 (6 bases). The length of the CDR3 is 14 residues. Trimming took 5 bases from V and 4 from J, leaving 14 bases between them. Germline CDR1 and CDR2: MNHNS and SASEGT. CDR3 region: CASSLTGQPETQYF. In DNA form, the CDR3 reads TGTGCCAGCAGTTTGACGGGACAACCAGAGACCCAGTACTTC.

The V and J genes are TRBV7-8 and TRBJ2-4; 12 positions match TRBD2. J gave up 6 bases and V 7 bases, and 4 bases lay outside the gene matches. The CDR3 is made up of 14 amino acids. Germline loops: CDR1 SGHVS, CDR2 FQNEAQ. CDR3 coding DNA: TGTGCCAGCACTAGCGGGGGGGCTAGAAACATTCAGTACTTC. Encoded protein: CASTSGGARNIQYF.

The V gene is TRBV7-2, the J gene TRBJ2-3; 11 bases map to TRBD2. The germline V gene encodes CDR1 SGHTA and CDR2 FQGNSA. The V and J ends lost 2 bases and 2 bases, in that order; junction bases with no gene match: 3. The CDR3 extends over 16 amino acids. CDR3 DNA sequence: TGTGCCAGCAGCTTAAGACTAGCGGGACCCACAGATACGCAGTATTTT. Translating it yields CASSLRLAGPTDTQYF.

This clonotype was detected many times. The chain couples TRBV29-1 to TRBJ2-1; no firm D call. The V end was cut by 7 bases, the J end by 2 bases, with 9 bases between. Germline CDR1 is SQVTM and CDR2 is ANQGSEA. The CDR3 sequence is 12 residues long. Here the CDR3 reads CSAALPYNEQFF. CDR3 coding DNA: TGCAGCGCCGCGTTGCCCTACAATGAGCAGTTCTTC.

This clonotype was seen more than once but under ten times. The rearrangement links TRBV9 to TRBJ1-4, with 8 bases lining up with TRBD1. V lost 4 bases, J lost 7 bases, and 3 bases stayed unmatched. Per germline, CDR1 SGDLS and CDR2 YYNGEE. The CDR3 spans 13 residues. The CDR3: CASSPQGGEKLFF. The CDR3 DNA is TGTGCCAGCAGCCCACAGGGGGGTGAAAAACTGTTTTTT.

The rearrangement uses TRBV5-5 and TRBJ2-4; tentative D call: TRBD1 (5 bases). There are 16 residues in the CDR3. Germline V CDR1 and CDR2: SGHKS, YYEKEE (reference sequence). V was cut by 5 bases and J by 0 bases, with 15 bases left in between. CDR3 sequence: CASSTRVLLAKNIQYF. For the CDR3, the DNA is TGTGCCAGCAGTACCAGGGTCTTACTAGCCAAAAACATTCAGTACTTC.

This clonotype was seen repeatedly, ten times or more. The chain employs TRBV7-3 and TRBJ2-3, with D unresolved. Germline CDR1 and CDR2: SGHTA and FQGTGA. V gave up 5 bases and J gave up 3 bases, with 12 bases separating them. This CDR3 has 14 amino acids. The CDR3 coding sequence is TGTGCCAGCAGCGCCCGGGCCGGGACAGATACGCAGTATTTT. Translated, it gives CASSARAGTDTQYF.

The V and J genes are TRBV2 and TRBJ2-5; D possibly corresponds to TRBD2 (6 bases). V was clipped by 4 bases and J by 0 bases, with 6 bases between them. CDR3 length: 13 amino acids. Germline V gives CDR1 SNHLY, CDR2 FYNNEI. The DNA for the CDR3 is TGTGCCAGCAGTGGGGACTACCAAGAGACCCAGTACTTC. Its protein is CASSGDYQETQYF.

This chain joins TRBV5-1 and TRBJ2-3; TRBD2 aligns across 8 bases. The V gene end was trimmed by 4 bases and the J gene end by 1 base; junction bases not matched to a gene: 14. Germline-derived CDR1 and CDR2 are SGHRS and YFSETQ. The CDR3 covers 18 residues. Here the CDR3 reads CASSRGREAGDGTDTQYF. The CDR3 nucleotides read TGCGCCAGCAGCCGAGGCCGAGAAGCGGGGGATGGCACAGATACGCAGTATTTT.

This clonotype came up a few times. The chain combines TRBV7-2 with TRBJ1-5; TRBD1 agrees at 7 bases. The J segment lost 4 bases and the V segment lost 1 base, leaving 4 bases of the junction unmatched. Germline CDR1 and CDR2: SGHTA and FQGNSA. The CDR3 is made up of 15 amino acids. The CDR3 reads CASSLGTGANQPQHF. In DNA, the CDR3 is TGTGCCAGCAGCTTAGGGACAGGCGCGAATCAGCCCCAGCATTTT.